This T cell receptor (beta chain) was identified in a study of shared clonotypes between healthy human individuals. Study-wide results and caveats: Naive CD4 clonotypes overlapped across a handful of donors at approximately 5.3%.

The germline CDR1 and CDR2 sequences are MNHEY and SMNVEV (reference sequence). Trimming removed 2 bases from V and 0 bases from J, with 13 bases in between. This CDR3 region has 16 residues. Genomic DNA of each subset was evenly split across several immunoSEQ plates. Original data processing: Because ImmunoSEQ provided only junction sequences with no quality scores, the filtering differed. TCRdb's table, derived via immunoSEQ multiplex PCR, lists solely in-frame clones and lacks some. D and trimming come from the DNA, and the V and J calls and clone size come from that table. Of a few million clones detected, 90% to 95% appear once; the ten largest clones hold under 0.45%. On this clone itself: Its antigen is not known.

The gene calls are TRBV27 and TRBJ1-1; D ambiguous. The sequencing sample was made of naive CD4+ T cells from PBMCs. Subset given: CD45RA+ positively selected. This receptor was obtained from a man between 18 and 29 years old in good health. Some clones in this sample may be carry-over from other donors' samples. This CDR3 reads CASSLRPDYMNTEAFF. The CDR3 nucleotides are TGTGCCAGCAGTTTAAGGCCAGATTATATGAACACTGAAGCTTTCTTT.